This TCR beta chain was observed in a study of T cell responses to AZD1222 COVID-19 vaccine. Clones were sequenced by immunoSEQ multiplex PCR, and TCRdb holds only the in-frame ones, with some missing. The sample carries about 140,000 clones, approximately 90% recorded once. Points on this clone: What it recognizes is unknown.

Study conclusions and caveats: Baseline seropositivity characterized only a handful of AZD1222 recipients. White British ancestry dominated among donors, who included more females, and clonal diversity was possibly underestimated. In all cases, repertoires were sampled only after the peak T cell response.

The CDR3 totals 12 residues. Trimming took 4 bases from V and 7 from J; bases not matched to a gene: 3. CDR1 is SGHRS and CDR2 is YFSETQ in the germline V gene. The chain has TRBV5-1 and TRBJ1-2; 8 nucleotides line up with TRBD1. This receptor was obtained from an adult who received the AZD1222 COVID-19 vaccine. Sequenced material: peripheral blood, taken 28 days after the second AZD1222 dose. CDR3: CASSRTGSGYTF. The CDR3 nucleotides read TGCGCCAGCAGCAGGACAGGGTCTGGCTACACCTTC.